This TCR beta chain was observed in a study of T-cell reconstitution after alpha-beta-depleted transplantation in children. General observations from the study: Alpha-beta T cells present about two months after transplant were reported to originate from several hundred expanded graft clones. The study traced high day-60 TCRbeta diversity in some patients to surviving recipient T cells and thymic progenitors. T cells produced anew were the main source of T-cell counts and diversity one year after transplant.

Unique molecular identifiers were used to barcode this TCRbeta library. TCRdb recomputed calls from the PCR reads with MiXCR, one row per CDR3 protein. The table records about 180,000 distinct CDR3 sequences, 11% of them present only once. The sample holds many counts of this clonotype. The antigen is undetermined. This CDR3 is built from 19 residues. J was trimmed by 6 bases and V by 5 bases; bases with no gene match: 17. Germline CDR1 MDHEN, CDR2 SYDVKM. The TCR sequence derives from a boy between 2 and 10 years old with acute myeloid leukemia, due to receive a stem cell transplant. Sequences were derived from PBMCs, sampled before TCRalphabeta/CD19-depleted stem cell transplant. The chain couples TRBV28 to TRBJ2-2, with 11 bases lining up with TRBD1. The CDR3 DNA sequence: TGTGCCAGCAGTCTCTTCCGGCGCGAACGGACAGGGGGCTCCGGGGAGCTGTTTTTT. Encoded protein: CASSLFRRERTGGSGELFF.